This T cell receptor beta chain was captured in a study of blood T cells in healthy people across ages. About this clonotype itself: Its antigen is still unknown.

For the second PCR, which ran for about 7 to 11 cycles, a sample-barcoded 5' primer and a J-beta primer mix were used. TCRdb analysed the 5' RACE reads with MiXCR anew, one entry per CDR3 protein. The sample shows hundreds of thousands of distinct CDR3 sequences, around 50% of them seen only once. Study outcomes and limitations: PBMCs left unsorted prevented a conclusive naive versus antigen-experienced comparison. There was no known CMV status for donors, so expanded clonotype changes were possibly confounded. Naive CD4+ cell counts and diversity both ran higher in long-lived than in aged donors. Researchers report that TCR beta diversity correlated strongly with naive T cell percentage.

The sample was blood. This sequence was found in a man older than 75 in good health.

CDR3 protein: CSARKEGPNTEAFF. DNA for the CDR3: TGCAGTGCTAGGAAAGAAGGGCCGAACACTGAAGCTTTCTTT. This rearrangement joins TRBV20-1 to TRBJ1-1; no definite D call. Germline CDR1 is DFQATT and CDR2 is SNEGSKA (reference sequence). The CDR3 totals 14 residues. V was clipped by 3 bases and J by 1 base, with 12 bases between them.